These 27 T cell receptor beta chains were all obtained from the same sample, sequenced in a study of T cell responses to AZD1222 COVID-19 vaccine. The protocol was immunoSEQ multiplex PCR, while the TCRdb copy is restricted to in-frame clones and leaves out a portion. The sample records approximately 140,000 clones, 75% to 90% being singletons. The sample here was peripheral blood, taken 28 days after the second AZD1222 dose. All receptors derive from an adult who received the AZD1222 COVID-19 vaccine.

The genes are TRBV29-1 and TRBJ2-3; D remains unclear. The CDR3 sequence is 13 residues long. Germline values: CDR1 SQVTM, CDR2 ANQGSEA. V lost 4 bases to trimming and J lost 1 base, with 9 bases between them. The DNA for the CDR3 is TGCAGCGTTGTTCCCCCGGGCACAGATACGCAGTATTTT. It specifies CSVVPPGTDTQYF.

V gene TRBV30 combines with J gene TRBJ1-2; unclear D gene. The length of the CDR3 is 13 residues. V was pared by 0 bases and J by 2 bases, with 7 bases between. Germline values: CDR1 GTSNPN, CDR2 SVGIG (reference sequence). CDR3 residues: CAWSVGRNYGYTF. CDR3 bases: TGTGCCTGGAGTGTAGGGAGGAACTATGGCTACACCTTC.

This clone was seen a handful of times. The chain employs TRBV11-3 and TRBJ1-1; TRBD1 matches 7 bases. With V trimmed by 3 bases and J by 0 bases, 13 bases remained unmatched. The germline gives CDR1 SGHNT, CDR2 YENEEA. The CDR3 loop spans 18 amino acids. The CDR3 here is CASSFEDRALTMNTEAFF. The DNA of the CDR3 is TGTGCCAGCAGCTTTGAAGACAGGGCCCTCACTATGAACACTGAAGCTTTCTTT.

V usage is TRBV30 and J usage is TRBJ1-3, with 9 bases fitting TRBD1. Germline lookup yields CDR1 GTSNPN and CDR2 SVGIG (reference sequence). The CDR3 has 15 amino acids. Trimming removed 2 bases from V and 3 bases from J; junction bases left unmatched: 5. The CDR3 loop is CAWSTTGGSGNTIYF. CDR3 nucleotides: TGTGCCTGGAGTACCACAGGGGGCAGTGGAAACACCATATATTTT.

This clone is a singleton in its sample. This chain links TRBV19 with TRBJ1-5; 9 bases fit TRBD1. Germline lookup yields CDR1 LNHDA and CDR2 SQIVND (reference sequence). Trimming cost V 1 base and J 3 bases; bases outside gene matches: 7. CDR3 size: 17 residues. The CDR3 DNA follows: TGTGCCAGTAGTATAGCCTGGACAGGGGAGATCAATCAGCCCCAGCATTTT. Translated, it gives CASSIAWTGEINQPQHF.

V and J are TRBV3-1 (or the pseudogene TRBV3-2) and TRBJ2-3; D gene uncertain. Deletions cut 0 bases from V and 6 bases from J, with 13 bases between. CDR1 and CDR2 from the germline V gene are LGHDT and YNNKEL (reference sequence). The CDR3 is 15 amino acids. CDR3: CASSQEVVGSDTQYF. The CDR3 DNA reads TGTGCCAGCAGCCAAGAGGTTGTGGGTTCGGATACGCAGTATTTT.

This clone was recorded a few times. The genes are TRBV7-8 and TRBJ1-2, with a tentative D call TRBD1 (5 bases). The ends were cut back, 2 bases at V and 6 bases at J, with 19 bases in the middle. The germline V gene has CDR1 SGHVS and CDR2 FQNEAQ. The CDR3 is made up of 16 amino acids. In DNA form, the CDR3 reads TGTGCCAGCAGCTTACCGGGGGGTGTTGAGAAAAATGGCTACACCTTC. Amino acid sequence: CASSLPGGVEKNGYTF.

This clone has just one count. V usage is TRBV6-1 and J usage is TRBJ2-7, with unresolved D. Trimming cost V 3 bases and J 3 bases, with 15 bases left between them. Germline-derived CDR1 and CDR2 are MNHNS and SASEGT. The CDR3 extends over 15 amino acids. In nucleotides, the CDR3 is TGTGCCAGCAGTGACGATCACAGCCGTCACTACGAGCAGTACTTC. Protein sequence: CASSDDHSRHYEQYF.

V gene TRBV9 combines with J gene TRBJ2-3; D is ambiguous. The CDR3 sequence is 14 residues long. Germline V gene sequence: CDR1 SGDLS, CDR2 YYNGEE. The V and J ends lost 0 bases and 3 bases respectively, with 8 bases between them. The CDR3 spells CASSVVGSTDTQYF. In DNA form, the CDR3 reads TGTGCCAGCAGCGTAGTAGGCAGTACAGATACGCAGTATTTT.

The genes are TRBV11-2 and TRBJ2-3; weak D call: TRBD1 (5 bases). The CDR3 runs 12 residues. Trimming removed 0 bases at V and 12 bases at J, with 10 bases between. The germline V gene has CDR1 SGHAT and CDR2 FQNNGV. CDR3 nucleotides: TGTGCCAGCAGCTTAGATACGACAGAACAGTATTTT. Encoded protein: CASSLDTTEQYF.

The V call is TRBV10-3, the J call TRBJ1-3; D gene ambiguous. V lost 6 bases, J lost 0 bases, and 6 bases lay in between. This CDR3 spans 13 amino acids. The V gene's germline CDR1 is ENHRY and CDR2 SYGVKD. The CDR3: CAIREVSGNTIYF. CDR3 DNA sequence: TGTGCCATCAGAGAAGTCTCTGGAAACACCATATATTTT.

V and J are TRBV7-3 and TRBJ1-6; D is unclear. Germline V gene sequence: CDR1 SGHTA, CDR2 FQGTGA. The CDR3 sequence is 14 residues long. Trimming cost V 5 bases and J 7 bases, with 12 bases left between them. The CDR3 here is CASSHNPTNSPLHF. CDR3 nucleotide sequence: TGTGCCAGCAGCCACAACCCCACAAATTCACCCCTCCACTTT.

The gene calls are TRBV28 and TRBJ1-5; no clear D gene. The germline gives CDR1 MDHEN, CDR2 SYDVKM. This CDR3 has 12 residues. Deletions cut 5 bases from V and 4 bases from J, with 6 bases between. The CDR3 DNA follows: TGTGCCAGCAGTGTTGTTAATCAGCCCCAGCATTTT. Amino acid sequence: CASSVVNQPQHF. Using reference TRBV28 and TRBJ1-5 for the parts outside the CDR3, the full variable domain is DVKVTQSSRYLVKRTGEKVFLECVQDMDHENMFWYRQDPGLGLRLIYFSYDVKMKEKGDIPEGYSVSREKKERFSLILESASTNQTSMYLCASSVVNQPQHFGDGTRLSIL.

This clone was recorded once. The J gene is TRBJ1-2, the V gene TRBV6-5; TRBD1 agrees at 7 bases. This CDR3 has 16 residues. With V trimmed by 4 bases and J by 4 bases, 12 bases remained unmatched. Per the germline V gene, CDR1 is MNHEY and CDR2 is SVGAGI. CDR3 nucleotides: TGTGCCAGCAGTTTAACCGGGACAGCGATACTCTATGGCTACACCTTC. Its protein is CASSLTGTAILYGYTF.

The genes are TRBV29-1 and TRBJ2-6; D may be TRBD2 (6 bases). Germline CDR1 is SQVTM and CDR2 is ANQGSEA. The CDR3 is 16 amino acids. Trimming cost V 0 bases and J 0 bases, with 9 bases left between them. Written as DNA, the CDR3 is TGCAGCGTTGAAGAGGGCGGGGTCTCTGGGGCCAACGTCCTGACTTTC. Translation gives CSVEEGGVSGANVLTF.

This chain connects TRBV5-5 to TRBJ1-2, with TRBD1 matching over 9 bases. The CDR3 is made up of 13 amino acids. Germline V gene sequence: CDR1 SGHKS, CDR2 YYEKEE (reference sequence). V shed 4 bases, J shed 7 bases, and the junction held 5 bases outside the gene matches. The CDR3 DNA follows: TGTGCCAGCAGCACCCTGACAGGGGGTGGCTACACCTTC. Protein: CASSTLTGGGYTF. Combining the CDR3 with reference TRBV5-5 and TRBJ1-2 gives the whole variable domain DAGVTQSPTHLIKTRGQQVTLRCSPISGHKSVSWYQQVLGQGPQFIFQYYEKEERGRGNFPDRFSARQFPNYSSELNVNALLLGDSALYLCASSTLTGGGYTFGSGTRLTVV.

The V call is TRBV27, the J call TRBJ2-5; no reliable D call. V gave up 1 base and J gave up 5 bases, with 8 bases separating them. This CDR3 is 13 amino acids long. In germline, CDR1 is MNHEY, CDR2 SMNVEV (reference sequence). CDR3 DNA: TGTGCCAGCAGTTTATTTGGGTGGGAGACCCAGTACTTC. Its protein product is CASSLFGWETQYF.

In nucleotides, the CDR3 is TGTGCCAGCAGCTTAGGAGGGGTGGGTGAAGCTTTCTTT. Its protein is CASSLGGVGEAFF. This sequence joins TRBV7-9 and TRBJ1-1, with D possibly TRBD1 on 5 matching bases. V shed 1 base and J shed 7 bases, with 10 bases lying between them. Germline CDR1 SEHNR, CDR2 FQNEAQ (reference sequence). The CDR3 contains 13 residues.

V gene TRBV2 combines with J gene TRBJ2-7; D not certain. The germline gives CDR1 SNHLY, CDR2 FYNNEI. The CDR3 sequence is 12 residues long. Trimming took 7 bases from V and 1 from J, leaving 8 bases between them. This chain's CDR3 is CASKRLSYEQYV. The CDR3 DNA reads TGTGCCAGCAAACGGCTTTCCTACGAGCAGTACGTC.

The rearrangement uses TRBV3-1 (or the pseudogene TRBV3-2) and TRBJ1-4, with D tentatively TRBD1 (6 bases). This CDR3 contains 16 residues. Germline CDR1 and CDR2: LGHDT and YNNKEL (reference sequence). Trimming shortened V by 0 bases and J by 5 bases, and 13 bases separated the two germline ends. The CDR3 DNA reads as TGTGCCAGCAGCCAAGATCGGGGGGCCATAAATGAAAAACTGTTTTTT. Translated: CASSQDRGAINEKLFF.

J is TRBJ1-1 and V is TRBV19; 8 bases match TRBD1. J lost 2 bases, V lost 3 bases, and 8 bases had no gene match. Germline V gives CDR1 LNHDA, CDR2 SQIVND (reference sequence). This CDR3 is 16 amino acids long. The CDR3 sequence: CASSIPRQGLNTEAFF. CDR3 in DNA: TGTGCCAGTAGTATTCCCAGACAGGGGCTAAACACTGAAGCTTTCTTT.

The gene calls are TRBV14 and TRBJ1-1, with a possible D match to TRBD1 (5 bases). The CDR3 covers 14 residues. Looked up from germline, CDR1 is SGHDN and CDR2 is FVKESK. With 1 base removed from V and 4 bases from J, the gap between germline ends came to 10 bases. CDR3 in amino acids: CASSQVYGGTEAFF. The CDR3 bases are TGTGCCAGCAGCCAAGTTTACGGGGGCACTGAAGCTTTCTTT.

The rearrangement joins TRBV24-1 to TRBJ1-5; no clear D. V lost 4 bases to trimming and J lost 4 bases, with 16 bases between them. This CDR3 is 16 amino acids long. CDR1 KGHDR and CDR2 SFDVKD come from the germline V gene. The CDR3 nucleotides are TGTGCCACCAGTGACGCGACTGGGTCAGTTAATCAGCCCCAGCATTTT. As protein: CATSDATGSVNQPQHF.

J is TRBJ1-1 and V is TRBV24-1; D is possibly TRBD1 (5 bases). Trimming took 6 bases from V and 4 from J, leaving 11 bases between them. The CDR3 has 13 residues. CDR1 is KGHDR, CDR2 SFDVKD, per germline. The CDR3 sequence is CATSSYGTTEAFF. As DNA, the CDR3 is TGTGCCACCAGTTCCTACGGGACCACTGAAGCTTTCTTT.

This chain connects TRBV6-5 to TRBJ2-7, with D maybe TRBD2 (5 bases). This CDR3 has 14 amino acids. The germline V gene encodes CDR1 MNHEY and CDR2 SVGAGI. V was clipped by 6 bases and J by 0 bases, with 12 bases between them. For the CDR3, the DNA is TGTGCCAGCAGAATGGGAGCCGGCTCCTACGAGCAGTACTTC. It is translated as CASRMGAGSYEQYF.

The genes are TRBV3-1 (or the pseudogene TRBV3-2) and TRBJ2-3; D perhaps matches TRBD2 (9 bases). CDR1 and CDR2 from the germline V gene are LGHDT and YNNKEL (reference sequence). V shed 4 bases and J shed 5 bases, with 19 bases lying between them. The CDR3 consists of 16 residues. CDR3 protein: CASSPSGTGLVDTQYF. The CDR3 DNA sequence: TGTGCCAGCAGCCCTAGCGGGACAGGACTCGTAGATACGCAGTATTTT.

This sequence joins TRBV19 and TRBJ1-2, with 10 bases aligning to TRBD1. Looked up from germline, CDR1 is LNHDA and CDR2 is SQIVND (reference sequence). With 5 bases clipped from V and 8 bases from J, the junction kept 11 bases outside the gene matches. This CDR3 region has 15 residues. The CDR3: CASSAQSGTGEGYTF. The CDR3 DNA reads TGTGCCAGTAGTGCCCAATCCGGGACAGGGGAAGGCTACACCTTC.